This T cell receptor (beta chain) appears in the sequencing data of a study of T cell responses to AZD1222 COVID-19 vaccine. Assay used: immunoSEQ multiplex PCR; TCRdb lists only in-frame clones, some missing. The sample has 100,000 or so clones, more than 85% seen once. Turning to this clone: What it binds is not known.

J lost 10 bases, V lost 7 bases, and 11 bases had no gene match. From germline, CDR1 is LGHNT and CDR2 FRNRAP. The CDR3 is 14 amino acids. Study findings and constraints: The donors showed a predominance of white British ancestry and of females, with possible underestimation of clonal diversity.

The chain has TRBV12-5 and TRBJ1-4; 8 nucleotides line up with TRBD1. This TCR derives from an adult in good health. The sample in question was peripheral blood, obtained on day 0 of AZD1222 vaccination. The chain's CDR3 is CASARGTGRGKLFF. The CDR3 DNA reads as TGTGCTAGTGCCCGGGGGACAGGCCGGGGAAAACTGTTTTTT.